This is a list of T cell receptor beta chains from one sample in a study of blood T cell repertoires in COVID-19. The method was immunoSEQ multiplex PCR; TCRdb's version includes in-frame clones alone and lacks a portion of them. The profile covers 160,000 or so clones, with about 80% appearing a single time and more than 3% taken by the ten largest. The material sequenced was PBMCs or T cells enriched from blood (not recorded which). The source of these receptors is a woman aged 60-75 years who had recovered from COVID-19. Both conserved end residues are trimmed from each CDR3. A D gene is named only where the DNA matches it firmly.

D: .
V: TRBV21-1
length: 11
CDR3: ASSNTGEDTQY

D: .
V: TRBV7-6
length: 14
CDR3: ASSLVGTASGNTIY

D: .
V: TRBV5-4
length: 14
CDR3: ASSLTAGGAQFGYT

D: .
V: TRBV11-2
length: 12
CDR3: ASSLGQFSEKLF

D: .
V: TRBV9
length: 13
CDR3: ASSPAGTAGNTIY

D: .
V: TRBV19
length: 11
CDR3: ASSVGMNTEAF

D: .
V: TRBV21-1
length: 13
CDR3: ASSKGGTEEETQY

D: TRBD2
V: TRBV6-5
length: 13
CDR3: ASSYSGGGAGELF

D: TRBD1
V: TRBV6-4
length: 12
CDR3: ASRGQGDNSPLH

D: .
V: TRBV7-2
length: 14
CDR3: ASSSPGGRDTGELF

D: TRBD1
V: TRBV4-2
length: 15
CDR3: ASSQVRDKGGPGELF

D: TRBD1
V: TRBV27
length: 13
CDR3: ASRSGQGLGTEAF

D: TRBD1
V: TRBV14
length: 12
CDR3: ASIRTGAGTEAF

D: TRBD1
V: TRBV19
length: 16
CDR3: ASSTQGQGAKLNSEAF

D: TRBD2
V: TRBV7-8
length: 17
CDR3: ASSSRSATSGGASHEQY

D: TRBD2
V: TRBV6-5
length: 13
CDR3: ASRSGGSGYNEQF

D: .
V: TRBV30
length: 14
CDR3: AWSGGVVLYQETQY

D: .
V: TRBV30
length: 10
CDR3: AWSPQRYGYT

D: .
V: TRBV11-2
length: 10
CDR3: ASSTSRHEAF

D: .
V: TRBV20-1
length: 9
CDR3: SARTGYEQY

D: TRBD2
V: TRBV5-1
length: 13
CDR3: ASNQRGGSYNEQF

D: .
V: TRBV2
length: 12
CDR3: ASIWGGGTTEAF

D: TRBD1
V: TRBV25-1
length: 14
CDR3: ASKGVYRGLAEKLF

D: TRBD1
V: TRBV5-6
length: 13
CDR3: ASSSSDRPSYEQY

D: .
V: TRBV7-2
length: 12
CDR3: ASSDGGLSYEQY

D: TRBD2
V: TRBV13
length: 13
CDR3: ASMVAGPPGETQY

D: .
V: TRBV29-1
length: 10
CDR3: SVQSTGTEAF

D: .
V: TRBV3-1/TRBV3-2
length: 11
CDR3: ASSQFSQETQY

D: .
V: TRBV2
length: 10
CDR3: ASSVQGTEAF

D: .
V: TRBV7-2
length: 11
CDR3: ASSSQMNTEAF

D: .
V: TRBV30
length: 11
CDR3: AWDNGGVTEAF

D: .
V: TRBV13
length: 15
CDR3: ASSHGTPQSSTDTQY

D: .
V: TRBV3-1/TRBV3-2
length: 14
CDR3: ASSLFGTRNTGELF